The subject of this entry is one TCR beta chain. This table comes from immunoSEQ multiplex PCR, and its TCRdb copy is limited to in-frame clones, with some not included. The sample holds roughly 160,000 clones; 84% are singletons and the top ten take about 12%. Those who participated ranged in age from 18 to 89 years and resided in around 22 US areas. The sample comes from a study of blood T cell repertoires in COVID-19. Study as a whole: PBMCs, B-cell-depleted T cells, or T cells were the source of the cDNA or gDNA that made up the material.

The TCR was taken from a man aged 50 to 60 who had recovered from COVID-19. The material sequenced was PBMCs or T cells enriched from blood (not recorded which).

The chain's CDR3 is CASSRSNSATNEKLFF. The CDR3 DNA follows: TGCGCCAGCAGCCGCAGTAACAGTGCAACTAATGAAAAACTGTTTTTT. The V and J genes are TRBV4-1 and TRBJ1-4; D is unclear. This CDR3 is built from 16 residues. Trimming left V 4 bases short and J 0 bases short, with 12 bases between. Germline assignment: CDR1 MGHRA and CDR2 YSYEKL.